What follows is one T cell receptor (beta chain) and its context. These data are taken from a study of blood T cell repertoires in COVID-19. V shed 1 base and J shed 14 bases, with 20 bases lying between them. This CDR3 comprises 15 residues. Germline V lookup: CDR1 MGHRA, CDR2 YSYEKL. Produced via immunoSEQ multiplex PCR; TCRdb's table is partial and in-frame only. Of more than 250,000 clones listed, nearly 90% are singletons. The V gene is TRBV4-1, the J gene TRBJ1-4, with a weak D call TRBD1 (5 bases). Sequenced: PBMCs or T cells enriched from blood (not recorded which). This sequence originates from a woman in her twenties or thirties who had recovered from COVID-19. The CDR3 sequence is CASSQVQGVGQGLFF. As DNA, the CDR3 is TGCGCCAGCAGCCAAGTGCAAGGGGTCGGACAAGGGCTGTTTTTT.